This T cell receptor (beta chain) appears in the sequencing data of a study of blood T cell repertoires in COVID-19 (TCRdb year 2020). For context, the study as a whole: The collaborator samples originated in the United States, Italy and Spain and spanned the acute and convalescent phases of COVID-19. The samples were drawn from the first 160 participants of the ongoing ImmuneRACE study and from more than 1,000 subjects provided by 6 global collaborators. Where HLA class I and class II types were available, the types were taken from metadata supplied by the sample provider, not from assay-based typing. The repertoires were released in a freely available public database intended as a resource for research on the immune response to SARS-CoV-2. Deeply sampled blood TCRbeta repertoires from subjects exposed to, actively infected with, or recovered from COVID-19 were included in the dataset. Sample metadata almost always included a de-identified subject ID, COVID-19 status, age in years and sex. The prospective study material was composed of cDNA or gDNA derived from T cells, B-cell-depleted T cells, or PBMCs.

TCRbeta CDR3 regions were amplified from genomic DNA by means of the immunoSEQ Assay, a bias-controlled multiplex PCR. As for the authors' bioinformatics: Nucleated cell counts per sample were estimated from amplification of reference gene primers within the assay. To quantify the absolute abundance of each unique TCRbeta CDR3 rearrangement, sequence reads were collapsed and filtered. Productive Simpson clonality was computed per sample as the square root of Simpson's diversity index over productive rearrangements. TCRdb obtained this table from immuneACCESS and retained in-frame rearrangements with V and J assigned. These tables miss some clones; where compared with another copy, unresolved V genes account for less than half of the shortfall, and the remainder is unexplained. V, J and clone size reflect that table, while D and trimming were determined from the DNA. The sample yields approximately 170,000 clones; around four fifths were counted once. Roughly 19% of the sample is in the top ten clones.

The paper as a whole reports these results and caveats: Clinical and demographic metadata were provided uncurated, with the amount varying by source and participant.

A remark on this clone: Its antigen target is currently unknown. No base quality information exists; no much larger clone differs at one position.

A second Seattle source provided samples from volunteer blood donors who had recovered from COVID-19. The collaborating institutions used their own protocols to collect whole blood in K2EDTA tubes. Collaborator samples were shipped for TCRbeta analysis as frozen whole blood, isolated PBMCs, or DNA extracted from either sample type. Sequenced material: peripheral blood. The source of this sequence is a woman aged 70 to 79 who had recovered from COVID-19.

The CDR3 protein sequence reads: CASSLAVPNEQYF. The nucleotide sequence reads TGTGCCAGCAGCTTAGCGGTCCCCAACGAGCAGTACTTC. The chain is made from TRBV13 and TRBJ2-7; the D gene lacks a confident call. CDR1 and CDR2, per the germline V gene (reference sequence), are PRHDT and FYEKMQ. The V and J ends are trimmed by 1 base and 5 bases, leaving 9 bases between them. The CDR3 holds 13 amino acids from the cysteine to the phenylalanine. Of the read, only the CDR3 DNA is kept; its 39 bases are in frame from base 1.